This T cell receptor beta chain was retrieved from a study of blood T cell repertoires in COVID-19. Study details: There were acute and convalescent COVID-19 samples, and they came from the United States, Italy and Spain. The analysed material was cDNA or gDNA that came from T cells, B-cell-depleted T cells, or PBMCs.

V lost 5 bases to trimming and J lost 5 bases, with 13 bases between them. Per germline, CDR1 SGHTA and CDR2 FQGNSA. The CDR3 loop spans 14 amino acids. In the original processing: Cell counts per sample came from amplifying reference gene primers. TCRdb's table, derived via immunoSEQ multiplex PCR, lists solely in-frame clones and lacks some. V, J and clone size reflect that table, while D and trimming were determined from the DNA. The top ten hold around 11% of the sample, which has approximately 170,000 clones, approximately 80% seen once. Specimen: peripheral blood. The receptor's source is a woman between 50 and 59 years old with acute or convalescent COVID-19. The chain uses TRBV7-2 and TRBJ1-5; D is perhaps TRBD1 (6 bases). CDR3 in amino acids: CASSPYRDYQPQHF. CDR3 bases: TGTGCCAGCAGCCCTTACAGGGATTATCAGCCCCAGCATTTT.